This T cell receptor (beta chain) was captured in a study of T cells in Graves' hyperthyroidism and ophthalmopathy. Template material for amplifying TCR beta CDR3 regions consisted of RNA transcripts. The HTBI primer set served for first-round RT-PCR of the TCR CDR3. TCRdb redid the calling of the multiplex PCR reads with MiXCR, one entry per CDR3 protein. The sample has about 690,000 distinct CDR3 sequences; around a sixth are singletons. Germline CDR1 and CDR2: LNHDA and SQIVND (reference sequence). J gave up 6 bases and V 6 bases, and 6 bases lay outside the gene matches. CDR3 size: 14 residues. Graves' hyperthyroidism qualified as stable when ophthalmopathy did not progress within 18 months. Uncontrolled infections, other autoimmune diseases, pregnancy or lactation led to exclusion of patients. Study-level results: Ophthalmopathy onset followed model prediction by a median around 6.6 months. Researchers report that a 13 V-J model separated ophthalmopathy from stable hyperthyroidism.

The table lists this clonotype with a few counts. Its antigen is unidentified. The sample comprised blood. This TCR derives from a man aged 50 or older with Graves' hyperthyroidism. This chain connects TRBV19 to TRBJ2-1, with 9 nucleotides matching TRBD2. The DNA for the CDR3 is TGTGCCAGTAGAACCGCGGGAGGGCCCAATGAGCAGTTCTTC. Protein sequence: CASRTAGGPNEQFF.